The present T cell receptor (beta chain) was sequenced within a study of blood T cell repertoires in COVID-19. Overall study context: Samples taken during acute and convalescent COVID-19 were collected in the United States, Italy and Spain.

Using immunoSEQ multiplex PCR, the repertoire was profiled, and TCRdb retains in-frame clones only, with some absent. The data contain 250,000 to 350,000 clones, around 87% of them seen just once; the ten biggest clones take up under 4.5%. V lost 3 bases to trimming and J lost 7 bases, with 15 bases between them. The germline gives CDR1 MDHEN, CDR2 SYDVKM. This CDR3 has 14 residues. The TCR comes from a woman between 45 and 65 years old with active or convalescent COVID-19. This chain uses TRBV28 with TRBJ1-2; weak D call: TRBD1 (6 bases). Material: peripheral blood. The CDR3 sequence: CASSFLGGGSGYTF. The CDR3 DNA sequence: TGTGCCAGCAGTTTCCTCGGGGGGGGCTCTGGCTACACCTTC.